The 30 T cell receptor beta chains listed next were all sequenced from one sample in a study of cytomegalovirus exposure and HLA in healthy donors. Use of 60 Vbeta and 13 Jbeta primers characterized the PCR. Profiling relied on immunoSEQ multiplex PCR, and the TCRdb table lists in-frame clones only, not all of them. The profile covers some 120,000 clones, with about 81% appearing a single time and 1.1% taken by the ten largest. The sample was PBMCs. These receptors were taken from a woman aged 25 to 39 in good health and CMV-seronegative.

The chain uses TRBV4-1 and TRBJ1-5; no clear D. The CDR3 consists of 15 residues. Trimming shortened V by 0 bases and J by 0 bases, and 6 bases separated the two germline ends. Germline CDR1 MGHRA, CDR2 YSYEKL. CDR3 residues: CASSQESGSNQPQHF. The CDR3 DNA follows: TGCGCCAGCAGCCAAGAATCAGGTAGCAATCAGCCCCAGCATTTT.

CDR3 amino acids: CASKPWDRGSYGYTF. The CDR3, as DNA: TGCGCCAGCAAACCCTGGGACAGGGGATCCTATGGCTACACCTTC. The chain joins TRBV4-1 to TRBJ1-2; TRBD1 matches 10 bases. The germline gives CDR1 MGHRA, CDR2 YSYEKL. V dropped 7 bases and J dropped 4; count of bases not matched to a gene: 9. The CDR3 contains 15 residues.

CDR3 protein: CASSLDTVVAFF. Written as DNA, the CDR3 is TGCGCCAGCAGCTTGGATACAGTGGTGGCTTTCTTT. The genes are TRBV5-1 and TRBJ1-1, with no clear D. V was clipped by 0 bases and J by 11 bases, with 11 bases between them. The CDR3 consists of 12 residues. Germline V CDR1 and CDR2: SGHRS, YFSETQ.

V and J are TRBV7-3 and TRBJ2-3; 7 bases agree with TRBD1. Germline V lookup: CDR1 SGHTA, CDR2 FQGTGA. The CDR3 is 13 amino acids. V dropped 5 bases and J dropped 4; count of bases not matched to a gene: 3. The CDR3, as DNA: TGTGCCAGCAGCGTTACAGGGGCAGATACGCAGTATTTT. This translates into CASSVTGADTQYF. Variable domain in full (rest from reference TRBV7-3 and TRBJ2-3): GAGVSQTPSNKVTEKGKYVELRCDPISGHTALYWYRQSLGQGPEFLIYFQGTGAADDSGLPNDRFFAVRPEGSVSTLKIQRTERGDSAVYLCASSVTGADTQYFGPGTRLTVL.

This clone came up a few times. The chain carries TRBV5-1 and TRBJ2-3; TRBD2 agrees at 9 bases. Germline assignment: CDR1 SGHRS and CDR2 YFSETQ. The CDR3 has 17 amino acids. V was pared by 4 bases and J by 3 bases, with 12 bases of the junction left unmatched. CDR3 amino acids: CASSPGVAGGVTDTQYF. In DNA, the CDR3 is TGCGCCAGCAGCCCCGGAGTGGCGGGGGGGGTGACAGATACGCAGTATTTT.

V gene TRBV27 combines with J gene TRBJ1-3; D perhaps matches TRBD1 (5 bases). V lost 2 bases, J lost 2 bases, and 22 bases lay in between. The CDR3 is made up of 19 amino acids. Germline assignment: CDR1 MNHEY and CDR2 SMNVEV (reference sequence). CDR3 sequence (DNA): TGTGCCAGCAGTTTAATGGCCCCTCGATACCAGGGAACTGGAAACACCATATATTTT. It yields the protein CASSLMAPRYQGTGNTIYF.

The CDR3 nucleotides are TGTGCCAGCAGCCCTTGGACTGTTTACGGGGAGCTGTTTTTT. It is translated as CASSPWTVYGELFF. The chain recombines TRBV7-9 with TRBJ2-2; TRBD2 might be the D (5 bases). CDR3 size: 14 residues. Germline V CDR1 and CDR2: SEHNR, FQNEAQ (reference sequence). V was pared by 5 bases and J by 7 bases, with 14 bases between.

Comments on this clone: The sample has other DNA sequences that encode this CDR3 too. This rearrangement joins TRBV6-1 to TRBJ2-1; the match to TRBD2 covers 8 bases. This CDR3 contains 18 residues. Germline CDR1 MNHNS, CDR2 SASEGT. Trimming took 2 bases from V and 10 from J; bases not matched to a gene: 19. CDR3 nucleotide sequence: TGTGCCAGCAGTGAAAGGTCCCCAGGGAGCGGGAGAACAAGCGAGCAGTTCTTC. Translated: CASSERSPGSGRTSEQFF.

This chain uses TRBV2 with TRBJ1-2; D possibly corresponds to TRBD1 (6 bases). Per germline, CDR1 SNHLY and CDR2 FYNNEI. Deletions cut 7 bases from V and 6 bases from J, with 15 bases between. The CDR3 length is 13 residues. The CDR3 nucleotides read TGTGCCAGCAACCTGATTGGGGGCAATGGCTACACCTTC. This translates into CASNLIGGNGYTF. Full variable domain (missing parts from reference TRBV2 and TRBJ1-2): EPEVTQTPSHQVTQMGQEVILRCVPISNHLYFYWYRQILGQKVEFLVSFYNNEISEKSEIFDDQFSVERPDGSNFTLKIRSTKLEDSAMYFCASNLIGGNGYTFGSGTRLTVV.

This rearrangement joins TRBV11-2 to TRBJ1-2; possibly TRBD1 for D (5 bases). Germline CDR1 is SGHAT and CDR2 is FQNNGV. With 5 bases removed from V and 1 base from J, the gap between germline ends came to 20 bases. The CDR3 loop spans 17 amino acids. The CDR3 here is CASSLDALGGFNYGYTF. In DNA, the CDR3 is TGTGCCAGCAGCCTGGACGCTCTGGGGGGGTTTAACTATGGCTACACCTTC.

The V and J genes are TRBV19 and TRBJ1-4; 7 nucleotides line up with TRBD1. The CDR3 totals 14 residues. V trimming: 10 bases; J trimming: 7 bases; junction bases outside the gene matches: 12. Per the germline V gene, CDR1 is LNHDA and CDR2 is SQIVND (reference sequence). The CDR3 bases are TGTGCCACTTCGATAGGGACAGCCCCTGAAAAACTGTTTTTT. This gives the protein CATSIGTAPEKLFF.

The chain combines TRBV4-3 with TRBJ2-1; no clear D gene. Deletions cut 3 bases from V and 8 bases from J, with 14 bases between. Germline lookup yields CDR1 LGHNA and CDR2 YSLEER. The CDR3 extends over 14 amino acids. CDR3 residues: CASSQSLSPHEQFF. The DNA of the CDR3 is TGCGCCAGCAGCCAGTCTTTATCTCCCCATGAGCAGTTCTTC.

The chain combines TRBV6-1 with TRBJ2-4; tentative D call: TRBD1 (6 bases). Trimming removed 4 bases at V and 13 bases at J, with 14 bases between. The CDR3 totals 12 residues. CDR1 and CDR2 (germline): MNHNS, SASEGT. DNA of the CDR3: TGTGCCAGCAGTGTAGGAAACAGGGAACAGTACTTC. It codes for CASSVGNREQYF.

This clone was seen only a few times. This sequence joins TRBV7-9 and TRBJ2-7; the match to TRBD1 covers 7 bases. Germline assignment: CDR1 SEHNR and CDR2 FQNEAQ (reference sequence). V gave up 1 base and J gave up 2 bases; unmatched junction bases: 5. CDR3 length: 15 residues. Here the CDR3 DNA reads TGTGCCAGCAGCTTAGTACAGGGGCCTACCTACGAGCAGTACTTC. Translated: CASSLVQGPTYEQYF. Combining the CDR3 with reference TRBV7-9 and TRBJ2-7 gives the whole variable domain DTGVSQNPRHKITKRGQNVTFRCDPISEHNRLYWYRQTLGQGPEFLTYFQNEAQLEKSRLLSDRFSAERPKGSFSTLEIQRTEQGDSAMYLCASSLVQGPTYEQYFGPGTRLTVT.

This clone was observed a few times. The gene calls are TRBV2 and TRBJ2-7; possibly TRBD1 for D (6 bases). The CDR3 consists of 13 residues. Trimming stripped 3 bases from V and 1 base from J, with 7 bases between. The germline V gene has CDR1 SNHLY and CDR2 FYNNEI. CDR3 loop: CASSDRGSYEQYF. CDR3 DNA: TGTGCCAGCAGTGACAGGGGTTCCTACGAGCAGTACTTC.

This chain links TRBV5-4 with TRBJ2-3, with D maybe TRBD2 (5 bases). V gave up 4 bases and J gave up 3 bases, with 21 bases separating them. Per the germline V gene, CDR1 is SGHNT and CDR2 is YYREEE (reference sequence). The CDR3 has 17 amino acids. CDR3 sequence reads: CASSPGGGFSLTDTQYF. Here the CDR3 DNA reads TGTGCCAGCAGCCCTGGCGGCGGGTTCAGCCTTACAGATACGCAGTATTTT.

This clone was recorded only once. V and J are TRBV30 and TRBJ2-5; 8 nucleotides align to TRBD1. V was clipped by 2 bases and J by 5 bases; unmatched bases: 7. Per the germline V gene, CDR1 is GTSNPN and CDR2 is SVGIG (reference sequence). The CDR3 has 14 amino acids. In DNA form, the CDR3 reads TGTGCCTGGAGTTTGCAGGGGGCGCGGGAGACCCAGTACTTC. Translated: CAWSLQGARETQYF.

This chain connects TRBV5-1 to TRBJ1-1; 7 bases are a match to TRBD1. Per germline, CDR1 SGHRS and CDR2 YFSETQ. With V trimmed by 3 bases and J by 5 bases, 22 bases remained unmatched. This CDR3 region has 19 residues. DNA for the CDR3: TGCGCCAGCAGCTCCTCCCTTTTCCTCGGACAGGCCCAGGGGACTGAAGCTTTCTTT. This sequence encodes CASSSSLFLGQAQGTEAFF.

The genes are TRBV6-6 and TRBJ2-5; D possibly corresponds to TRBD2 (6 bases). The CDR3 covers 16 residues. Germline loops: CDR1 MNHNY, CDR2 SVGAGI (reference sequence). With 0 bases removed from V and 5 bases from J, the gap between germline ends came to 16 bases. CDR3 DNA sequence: TGTGCCAGCAGTTACTCTCCCGGGAGAAAGGGTGAGACCCAGTACTTC. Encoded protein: CASSYSPGRKGETQYF.

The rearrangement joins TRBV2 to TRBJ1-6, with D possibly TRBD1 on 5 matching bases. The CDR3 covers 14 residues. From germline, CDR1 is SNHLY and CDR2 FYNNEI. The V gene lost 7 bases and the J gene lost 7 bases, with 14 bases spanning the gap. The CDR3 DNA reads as TGTGCCAGCATAGGGGTAATCGGGAATTCACCCCTCCACTTT. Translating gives CASIGVIGNSPLHF. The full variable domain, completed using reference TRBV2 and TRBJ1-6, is EPEVTQTPSHQVTQMGQEVILRCVPISNHLYFYWYRQILGQKVEFLVSFYNNEISEKSEIFDDQFSVERPDGSNFTLKIRSTKLEDSAMYFCASIGVIGNSPLHFGNGTRLTVT.

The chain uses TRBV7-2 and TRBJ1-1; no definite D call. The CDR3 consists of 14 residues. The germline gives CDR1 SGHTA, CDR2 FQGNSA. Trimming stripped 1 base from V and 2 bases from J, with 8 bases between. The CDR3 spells CASSLERGNTEAFF. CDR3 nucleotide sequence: TGTGCCAGCAGCTTAGAGAGAGGAAACACTGAAGCTTTCTTT.

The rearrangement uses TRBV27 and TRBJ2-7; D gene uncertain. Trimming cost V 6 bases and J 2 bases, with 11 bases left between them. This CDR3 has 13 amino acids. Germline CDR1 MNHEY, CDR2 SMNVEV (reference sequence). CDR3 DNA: TGTGCCAGCAGCCCCGGAGTTACCTACGAGCAGTACTTC. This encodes CASSPGVTYEQYF.

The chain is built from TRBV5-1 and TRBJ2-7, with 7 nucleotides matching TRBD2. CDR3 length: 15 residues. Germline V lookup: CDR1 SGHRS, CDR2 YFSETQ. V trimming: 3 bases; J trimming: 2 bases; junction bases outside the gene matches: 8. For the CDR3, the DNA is TGCGCCAGCAGCTGGGGGGGTAGGGGCGCCTACGAGCAGTACTTC. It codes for CASSWGGRGAYEQYF.

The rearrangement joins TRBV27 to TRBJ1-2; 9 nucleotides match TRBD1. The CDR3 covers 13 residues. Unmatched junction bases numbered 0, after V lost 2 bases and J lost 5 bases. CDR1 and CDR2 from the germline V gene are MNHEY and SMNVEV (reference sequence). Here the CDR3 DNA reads TGTGCCAGCAGTTTAGGGACAGGGTATGGCTACACCTTC. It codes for CASSLGTGYGYTF.

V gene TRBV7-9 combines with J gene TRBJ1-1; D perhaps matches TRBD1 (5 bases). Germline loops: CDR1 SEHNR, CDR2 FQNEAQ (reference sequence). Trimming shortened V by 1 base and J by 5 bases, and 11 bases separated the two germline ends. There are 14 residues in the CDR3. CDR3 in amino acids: CASSLEGSLTEAFF. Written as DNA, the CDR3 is TGTGCCAGCAGCTTAGAGGGGTCGTTGACTGAAGCTTTCTTT.

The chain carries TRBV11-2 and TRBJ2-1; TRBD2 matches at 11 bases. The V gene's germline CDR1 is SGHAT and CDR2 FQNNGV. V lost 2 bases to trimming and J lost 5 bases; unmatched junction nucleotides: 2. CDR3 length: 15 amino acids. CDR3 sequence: CASSLKTSGNNEQFF. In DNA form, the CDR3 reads TGTGCCAGCAGCTTAAAGACTAGCGGGAACAATGAGCAGTTCTTC. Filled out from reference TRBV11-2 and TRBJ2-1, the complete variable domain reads EAGVAQSPRYKIIEKRQSVAFWCNPISGHATLYWYQQILGQGPKLLIQFQNNGVVDDSQLPKDRFSAERLKGVDSTLKIQPAKLEDSAVYLCASSLKTSGNNEQFFGPGTRLTVL.

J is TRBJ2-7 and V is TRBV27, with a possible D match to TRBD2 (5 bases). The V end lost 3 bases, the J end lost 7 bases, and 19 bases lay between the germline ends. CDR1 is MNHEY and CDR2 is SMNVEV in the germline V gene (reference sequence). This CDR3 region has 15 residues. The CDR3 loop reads CASSLSGNALAEQYF. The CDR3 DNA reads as TGTGCCAGCAGTTTGTCGGGAAACGCCTTAGCGGAGCAGTACTTC.

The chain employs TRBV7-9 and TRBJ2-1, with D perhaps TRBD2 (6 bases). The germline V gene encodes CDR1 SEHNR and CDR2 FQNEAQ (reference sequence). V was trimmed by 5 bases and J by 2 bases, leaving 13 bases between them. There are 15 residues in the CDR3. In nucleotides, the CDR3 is TGTGCCAGCAGCCCCGACTGGGGGGCCTACAATGAGCAGTTCTTC. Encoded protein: CASSPDWGAYNEQFF.

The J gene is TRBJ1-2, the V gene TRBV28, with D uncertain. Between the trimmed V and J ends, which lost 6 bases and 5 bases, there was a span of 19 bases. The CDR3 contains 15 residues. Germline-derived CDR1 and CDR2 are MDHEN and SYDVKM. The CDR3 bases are TGTGCCAGCAGCTTACCCGGCAGGTCCTCATATGGCTACACCTTC. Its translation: CASSLPGRSSYGYTF.

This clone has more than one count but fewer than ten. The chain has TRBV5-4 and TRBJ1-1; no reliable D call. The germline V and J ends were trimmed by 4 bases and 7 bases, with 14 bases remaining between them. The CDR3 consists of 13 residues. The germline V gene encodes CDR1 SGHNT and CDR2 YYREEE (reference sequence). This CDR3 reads CASSLNPSGEAFF. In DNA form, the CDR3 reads TGTGCCAGCAGCCTAAACCCCTCGGGTGAAGCTTTCTTT.